Below, 9 T cell receptor beta chains from the same sample are listed, as sequenced in a study of blood T cell repertoires in COVID-19. The protocol was immunoSEQ multiplex PCR, while the TCRdb copy is restricted to in-frame clones and leaves out a portion. This table holds under 250,000 clones, 80% to 90% found once. Material: PBMCs or T cells enriched from blood (not recorded which). These receptors came from a woman aged 18-29 years in a cohort exposed to, infected with or recovered from COVID-19 (not recorded which).

V usage is TRBV11-3 and J usage is TRBJ1-5; D not certain. Trimming cost V 5 bases and J 7 bases, with 18 bases left between them. Germline V gene lookup returns CDR1 SGHNT and CDR2 YENEEA. This CDR3 comprises 15 residues. CDR3 loop: CASSLWFRGRQPQHF. As DNA, the CDR3 is TGTGCCAGCAGCCTATGGTTTCGGGGTCGACAGCCCCAGCATTTT.

V gene TRBV9 combines with J gene TRBJ1-1; 9 bases agree with TRBD1. The CDR3 consists of 14 residues. V lost 3 bases, J lost 3 bases, and 3 bases stayed unmatched. The germline CDR1 and CDR2 sequences are SGDLS and YYNGEE. The CDR3 loop is CASSADRGDTEAFF. The CDR3 DNA is TGTGCCAGCAGCGCCGACAGGGGGGACACTGAAGCTTTCTTT.

J is TRBJ1-5 and V is TRBV27; maybe TRBD1 (6 bases). Deletions cut 0 bases from V and 1 base from J, with 10 bases between. Germline CDR1 and CDR2: MNHEY and SMNVEV (reference sequence). This CDR3 contains 16 residues. CDR3 sequence (DNA): TGTGCCAGCAGTTTATCGGGGCAGGGGAGCAATCAGCCCCAGCATTTT. Translating gives CASSLSGQGSNQPQHF.

This chain joins TRBV7-3 and TRBJ1-1; D is unclear. This CDR3 is built from 13 residues. Trimming removed 3 bases from V and 5 bases from J, with 10 bases in between. CDR1 and CDR2 (germline): SGHTA, FQGTGA. The chain's CDR3 is CASSLSLRTEAFF. The CDR3 bases are TGTGCCAGCAGCTTGAGCCTAAGAACTGAAGCTTTCTTT. The entire variable domain, with the rest obtained from reference TRBV7-3 and TRBJ1-1, is as follows: GAGVSQTPSNKVTEKGKYVELRCDPISGHTALYWYRQSLGQGPEFLIYFQGTGAADDSGLPNDRFFAVRPEGSVSTLKIQRTERGDSAVYLCASSLSLRTEAFFGQGTRLTVV.

This chain uses TRBV4-2 with TRBJ1-2; possibly TRBD1 for D (6 bases). Trimming took 0 bases from V and 3 from J, leaving 14 bases between them. CDR3 size: 16 residues. Germline V gene lookup returns CDR1 LGHNA and CDR2 YNFKEQ. CDR3 sequence reads: CASSQEATGSHYGYTF. The CDR3 DNA reads TGTGCCAGCAGCCAAGAAGCGACAGGCAGTCACTATGGCTACACCTTC.

This chain connects TRBV29-1 to TRBJ2-5, with 10 nucleotides matching TRBD2. Germline lookup yields CDR1 SQVTM and CDR2 ANQGSEA. V trimming: 6 bases; J trimming: 5 bases; junction bases outside the gene matches: 6. This CDR3 spans 13 amino acids. CDR3 nucleotides: TGCAGCGTCTTACTAGCGGGGTTGGAGACCCAGTACTTC. Its protein is CSVLLAGLETQYF.

The CDR3: CASSRDRTYEQYF. The CDR3 coding sequence is TGTGCCAGCAGCCGGGACAGGACCTACGAGCAGTACTTC. The chain links TRBV27 to TRBJ2-7, with 8 nucleotides matching TRBD1. Germline loops: CDR1 MNHEY, CDR2 SMNVEV (reference sequence). The ends lost 6 bases at V and 2 bases at J; junction bases unmatched: 3. The length of the CDR3 is 13 residues.

In this sample, this clone turned up a few times. The gene calls are TRBV11-2 and TRBJ1-1; D is unresolved. Trimming stripped 7 bases from V and 3 bases from J, with 15 bases between. CDR3 length: 14 residues. Germline V gives CDR1 SGHAT, CDR2 FQNNGV. In nucleotides, the CDR3 is TGTGCCAGCACCCCCTCGGCGCAGGACACTGAAGCTTTCTTT. This codes for CASTPSAQDTEAFF.

The chain couples TRBV30 to TRBJ2-2; no clear D. CDR1 and CDR2 (germline): GTSNPN, SVGIG (reference sequence). This CDR3 has 13 residues. V was shortened by 2 bases and J by 3 bases, with 7 bases between the two germline ends. The CDR3 DNA reads TGTGCCTGGAGTCCTATGTACACCGGGGAGCTGTTTTTT. It is translated as CAWSPMYTGELFF.